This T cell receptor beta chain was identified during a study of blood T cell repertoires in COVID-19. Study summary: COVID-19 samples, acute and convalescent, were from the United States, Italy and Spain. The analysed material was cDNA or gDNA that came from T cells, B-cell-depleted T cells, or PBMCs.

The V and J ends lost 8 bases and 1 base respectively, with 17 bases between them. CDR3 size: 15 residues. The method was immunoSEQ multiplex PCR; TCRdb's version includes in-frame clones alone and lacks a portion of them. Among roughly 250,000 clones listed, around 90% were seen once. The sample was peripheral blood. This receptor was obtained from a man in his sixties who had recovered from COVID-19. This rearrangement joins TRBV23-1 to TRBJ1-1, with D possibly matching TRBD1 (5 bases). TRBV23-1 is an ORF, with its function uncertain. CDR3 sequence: CASHLWPRENTEAFF. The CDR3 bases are TGCGCCAGCCACCTTTGGCCCAGGGAGAACACTGAAGCTTTCTTT.